This is a list of T cell receptor beta chains from one sample in a study of graft-versus-host responses after intestinal transplantation. TCRdb keeps only in-frame clones here, not all; method: immunoSEQ multiplex PCR. The data show about 38,000 clones, around 83% seen once. The source material was PBMCs, sampled 1,000 to 1,300 days after transplant. These receptors originate from a human patient who received an intestinal transplant, so some T cells may come from the graft donor. The CDR3 runs from the conserved cysteine through the conserved F or W. The order of the fields is clone size, V gene, CDR3 protein. Rows give clone size only sometimes, using once, few, many, or a class for an expanded clone.

size: .; V: TRBV2; CDR3: CASSGGVEAGTPTDTQYF
size: .; V: TRBV5-1; CDR3: CASSPGRMGIYNEQFF
size: .; V: TRBV27; CDR3: CASSPVSGANVLTF
size: .; V: TRBV7-6; CDR3: CASSLGVSYEQYF
size: .; V: TRBV28; CDR3: CASRTGTDGYTF
size: few; V: TRBV19; CDR3: CASRTGTPNTEAFF
size: once; V: TRBV10-3; CDR3: CASSEALGTGGNTIYF
size: .; V: TRBV6-6; CDR3: CASSYSLLTGGQYF
size: .; V: TRBV27; CDR3: CASSLSGRQTHTEAFF
size: .; V: TRBV11-2; CDR3: CASSFGQGATDTQYF
size: .; V: TRBV5-4; CDR3: CASSLIERARETQYF
size: .; V: TRBV10-3; CDR3: CAISGMNRAGRTGELFF
size: .; V: TRBV6-1; CDR3: CASSEILRGAVPEAFF
size: .; V: TRBV18; CDR3: CASSPEYNTEAFF
size: .; V: TRBV9; CDR3: CASSLGGGLGQTQYF
size: once; V: TRBV10-3; CDR3: CAISDGTTDTQYF
size: .; V: TRBV10-2; CDR3: CASTAGGGAYNSYEQYF
size: .; V: TRBV4-1; CDR3: CASSQDQGKGATDTQYF
size: .; V: TRBV6-1; CDR3: CASSEPTGSAGYTF
size: .; V: TRBV6-1; CDR3: CASRLTGRGETQYF
size: .; V: TRBV5-1; CDR3: CASSTRDRGLASPYEQYF
size: .; V: TRBV9; CDR3: CASSVALELVPPGELFF
size: .; V: TRBV10-3; CDR3: CATLPVRGSYNEQFF
size: .; V: TRBV7-2; CDR3: CASSLTGSTEAFF
size: .; V: TRBV28; CDR3: CASSLQGAAGDGYTF
size: .; V: TRBV5-1; CDR3: CASSFLAESTDTQYF
size: .; V: TRBV5-5; CDR3: CASSLTGEPVYGYTF
size: .; V: TRBV15; CDR3: CATSRDEITEAFF
size: .; V: TRBV14; CDR3: CASKGTTLHEQFF
size: once; V: TRBV6-1; CDR3: CASSDGELKPQHF
size: once; V: TRBV9; CDR3: CASVSGTSGSDEQFF
size: .; V: TRBV6-1; CDR3: CASSEGPANTGELFF
size: .; V: TRBV11-2; CDR3: CASSLPAATSWAEQYF
size: .; V: TRBV15; CDR3: CATSKSRGGPETQYF
size: .; V: TRBV6-5; CDR3: CASSPGLFSYEQYF
size: .; V: TRBV27; CDR3: CASSPAYNEQFF
size: .; V: TRBV5-4; CDR3: CASSLGETHTQYF
size: .; V: TRBV5-1; CDR3: CASRGLSQETQYF
size: .; V: TRBV10-3; CDR3: CAISAGDSTDTQYF
size: .; V: TRBV11-2; CDR3: CASSTGTWRVEQYF
size: .; V: TRBV5-1; CDR3: CASSLVPERGAPGELFF
size: medium-sized; V: TRBV2; CDR3: CASTTGPNQPQHF
size: .; V: TRBV7-9; CDR3: CASPEDPLAASTDTQYF
size: .; V: TRBV9; CDR3: CASSPSWYPNQPQHF
size: .; V: TRBV20-1; CDR3: CSAIKREKLFF
size: .; V: TRBV19; CDR3: CASSRRTGAEAFF
size: .; V: TRBV6-1; CDR3: CASSVSQGQYF
size: .; V: TRBV18; CDR3: CASSTGPQETQYF
size: .; V: TRBV6-6; CDR3: CASTPNPESNQPQHF
size: .; V: TRBV6-1; CDR3: CASGGQGKNIQYF
size: medium-sized; V: TRBV6-1; CDR3: CASTGQINTEAFF
size: .; V: TRBV28; CDR3: CASTSPRPGYNEQFF
size: .; V: TRBV10-2; CDR3: CASSEYVMNEQYF
size: .; V: TRBV5-4; CDR3: CASSPGQGAREQFF
size: once; V: TRBV2; CDR3: CASSETSGETQYF
size: .; V: TRBV7-9; CDR3: CASSPTSGKTGELFF
size: once; V: TRBV7-2; CDR3: CASSPYGRNWDEQFF